This note documents a single T cell receptor beta chain sequence. The antigen is not known. One end of the junction is discordant with germline, which a read error may explain. The data derive from a study of blood T cells in healthy people across ages. Study observations and caveats: Unsorted PBMC material precluded a definitive naive versus antigen-experienced comparison. The study found more naive CD4+ cells and higher diversity in long-lived than aged donors. Estimates of total diversity, which came from one million sequenced T cells, were considered to be underestimates.

The authors ran a second PCR of 7 to 11 cycles using a sample-barcoded 5' primer and a J-beta primer mix. Each cDNA molecule was tagged by a template-switch adaptor that had 12 random nucleotides. Via MiXCR, TCRdb re-called the 5' RACE reads, giving one row per CDR3 protein. The table has about 670,000 distinct CDR3 sequences, roughly 43% seen once. Germline values: CDR1 PRHDT, CDR2 FYEKMQ (reference sequence). CDR3 length: 19 residues. The V call is TRBV13, the J call TRBJ2-1, with 10 bases fitting TRBD2. This TCR was sampled from an older man in good health. The sequenced sample was blood. The CDR3 sequence is CASRVSSGGPTSSYNKQFF. CDR3 sequence (DNA): TGTGCCAGCAGAGTTTCTAGCGGGGGCCCGACCAGCTCCTACAATAAGCAGTTCTTC.